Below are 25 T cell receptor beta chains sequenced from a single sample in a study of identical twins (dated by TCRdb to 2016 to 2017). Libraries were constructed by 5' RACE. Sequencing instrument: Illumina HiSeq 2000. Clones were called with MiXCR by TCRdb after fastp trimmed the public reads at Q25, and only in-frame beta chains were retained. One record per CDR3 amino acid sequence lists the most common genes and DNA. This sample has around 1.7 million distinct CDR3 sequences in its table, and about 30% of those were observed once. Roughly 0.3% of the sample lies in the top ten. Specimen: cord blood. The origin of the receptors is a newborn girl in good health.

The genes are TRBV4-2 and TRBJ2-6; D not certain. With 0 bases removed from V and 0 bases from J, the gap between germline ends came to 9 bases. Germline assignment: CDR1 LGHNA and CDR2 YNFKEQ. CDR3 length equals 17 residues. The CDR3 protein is CASSQDRWSSGANVLTF. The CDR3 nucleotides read TGTGCCAGCAGCCAAGATAGGTGGAGCTCTGGGGCCAACGTCCTGACTTTC.

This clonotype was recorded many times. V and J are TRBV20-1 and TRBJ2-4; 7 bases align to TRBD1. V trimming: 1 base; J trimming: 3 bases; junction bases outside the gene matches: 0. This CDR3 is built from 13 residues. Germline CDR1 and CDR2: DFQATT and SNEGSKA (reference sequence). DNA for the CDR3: TGCAGTGCTAGAGGGGACAGCAAAAACATTCAGTACTTC. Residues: CSARGDSKNIQYF.

The CDR3 protein is CASSSFGGSEAFF. CDR3 in DNA: TGTGCCAGCAGTTCCTTTGGAGGGTCTGAAGCTTTCTTT. The V call is TRBV27, the J call TRBJ1-1; D not resolved. The CDR3 covers 13 residues. CDR1 is MNHEY and CDR2 is SMNVEV in the germline V gene (reference sequence). V lost 4 bases and J lost 6, with 12 bases in between.

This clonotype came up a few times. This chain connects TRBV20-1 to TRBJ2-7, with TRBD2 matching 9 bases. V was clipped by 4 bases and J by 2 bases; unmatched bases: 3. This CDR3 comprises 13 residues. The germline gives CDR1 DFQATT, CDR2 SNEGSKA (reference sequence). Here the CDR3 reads CSAKAGGPYEQYF. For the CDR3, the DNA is TGCAGTGCTAAGGCGGGAGGGCCCTACGAGCAGTACTTC.

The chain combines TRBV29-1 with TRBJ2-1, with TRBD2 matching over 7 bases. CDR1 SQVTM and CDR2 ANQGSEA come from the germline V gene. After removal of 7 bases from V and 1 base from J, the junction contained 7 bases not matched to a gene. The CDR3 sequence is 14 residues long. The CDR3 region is CSAYTSESYNEQFF. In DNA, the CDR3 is TGCAGCGCCTACACTAGCGAGTCCTACAATGAGCAGTTCTTC.

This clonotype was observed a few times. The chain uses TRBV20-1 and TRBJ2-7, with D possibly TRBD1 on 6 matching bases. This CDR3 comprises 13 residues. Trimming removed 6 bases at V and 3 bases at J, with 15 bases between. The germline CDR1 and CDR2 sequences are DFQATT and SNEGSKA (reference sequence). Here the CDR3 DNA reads TGCAGTGCCCGAACAGGGTTCAGCTACGAGCAGTACTTC. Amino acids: CSARTGFSYEQYF.

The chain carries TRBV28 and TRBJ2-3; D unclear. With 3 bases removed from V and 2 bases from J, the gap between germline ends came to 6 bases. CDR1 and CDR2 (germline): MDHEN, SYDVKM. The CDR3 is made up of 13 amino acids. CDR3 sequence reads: CASSFLTTDTQYF. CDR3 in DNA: TGTGCCAGCAGTTTCCTGACCACAGATACGCAGTATTTT.

CDR3 loop: CSARDRRGSYNEQYF. DNA of the CDR3: TGCAGTGCTAGAGATAGGCGGGGGTCCTACAATGAGCAGTACTTC. The genes are TRBV20-1 and TRBJ2-7; 7 nucleotides match TRBD2. The germline CDR1 and CDR2 sequences are DFQATT and SNEGSKA (reference sequence). The CDR3 length is 15 residues. V shed 0 bases and J 7 bases; nucleotides not matched to a gene: 12.

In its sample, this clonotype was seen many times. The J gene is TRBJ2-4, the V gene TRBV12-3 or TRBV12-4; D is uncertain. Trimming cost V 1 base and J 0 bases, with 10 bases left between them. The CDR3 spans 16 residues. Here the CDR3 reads CASSLVGPLAKNIQYF. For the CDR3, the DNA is TGTGCCAGCAGTTTAGTAGGGCCGCTAGCCAAAAACATTCAGTACTTC.

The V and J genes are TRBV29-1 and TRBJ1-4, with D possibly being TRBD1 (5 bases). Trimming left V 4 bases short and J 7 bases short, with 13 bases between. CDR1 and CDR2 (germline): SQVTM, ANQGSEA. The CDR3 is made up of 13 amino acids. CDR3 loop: CSVVKAGPEKLFF. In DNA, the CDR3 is TGCAGCGTTGTTAAAGCGGGACCTGAAAAACTGTTTTTT.

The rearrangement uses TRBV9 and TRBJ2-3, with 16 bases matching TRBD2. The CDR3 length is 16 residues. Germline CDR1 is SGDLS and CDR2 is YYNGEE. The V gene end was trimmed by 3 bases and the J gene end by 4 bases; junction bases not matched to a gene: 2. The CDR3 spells CASSGGTSGRADTQYF. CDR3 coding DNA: TGTGCCAGCAGCGGAGGGACTAGCGGGAGGGCAGATACGCAGTATTTT.

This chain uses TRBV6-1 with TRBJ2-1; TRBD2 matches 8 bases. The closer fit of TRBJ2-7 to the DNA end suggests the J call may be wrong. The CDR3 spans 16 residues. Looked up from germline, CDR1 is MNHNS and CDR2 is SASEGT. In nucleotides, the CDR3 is TGTGCCAGCAGTGAAGGGGCGGGGGGTTTCTACAATGAGCAGTACTTC. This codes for CASSEGAGGFYNEQYF.

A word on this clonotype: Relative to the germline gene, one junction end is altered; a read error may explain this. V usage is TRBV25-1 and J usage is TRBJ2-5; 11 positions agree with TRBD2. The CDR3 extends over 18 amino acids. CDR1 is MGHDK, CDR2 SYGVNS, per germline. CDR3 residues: CASSEGGWLAGGQGTQYF. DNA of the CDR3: TGTGCCAGCAGTGAAGGGGGTTGGCTAGCGGGGGGACAAGGGACCCAGTACTTC.

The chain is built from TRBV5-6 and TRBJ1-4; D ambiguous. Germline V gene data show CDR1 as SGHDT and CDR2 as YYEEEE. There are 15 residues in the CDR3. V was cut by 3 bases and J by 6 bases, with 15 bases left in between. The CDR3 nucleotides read TGTGCCAGCAGCTCCGGTGCGACAAGCTATGAAAAACTGTTTTTT. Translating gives CASSSGATSYEKLFF. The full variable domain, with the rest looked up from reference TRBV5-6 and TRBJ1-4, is DAGVTQSPTHLIKTRGQQVTLRCSPKSGHDTVSWYQQALGQGPQFIFQYYEEEERQRGNFPDRFSGHQFPNYSSELNVNALLLGDSALYLCASSSGATSYEKLFFGSGTQLSVL.

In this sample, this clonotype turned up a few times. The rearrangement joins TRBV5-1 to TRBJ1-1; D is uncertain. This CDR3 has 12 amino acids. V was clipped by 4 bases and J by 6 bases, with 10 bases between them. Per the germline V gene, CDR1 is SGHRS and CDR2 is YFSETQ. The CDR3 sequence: CASSAGEAEAFF. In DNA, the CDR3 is TGCGCCAGCAGCGCCGGGGAGGCTGAAGCTTTCTTT.

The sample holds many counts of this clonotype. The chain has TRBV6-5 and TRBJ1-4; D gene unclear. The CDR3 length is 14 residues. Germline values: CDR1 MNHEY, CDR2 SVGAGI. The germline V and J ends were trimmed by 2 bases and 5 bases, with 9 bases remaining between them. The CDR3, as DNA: TGTGCCAGCAGTTACGGGAGGAGGAATGAAAAACTGTTTTTT. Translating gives CASSYGRRNEKLFF.

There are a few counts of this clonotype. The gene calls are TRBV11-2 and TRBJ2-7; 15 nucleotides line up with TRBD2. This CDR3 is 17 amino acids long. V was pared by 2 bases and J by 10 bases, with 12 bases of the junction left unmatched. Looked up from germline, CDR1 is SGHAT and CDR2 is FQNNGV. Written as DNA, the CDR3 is TGTGCCAGCAGCTTAACCTGGACTAGCGGGAGGGGGGGAAGCCAGTACTTC. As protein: CASSLTWTSGRGGSQYF.

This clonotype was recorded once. The CDR3 nucleotides are TGTGCCAGCAGCAAATTCTACGACAGGGGGCCTCCCTACGAGCAGTACTTC. Translation gives CASSKFYDRGPPYEQYF. The chain joins TRBV21-1 to TRBJ2-7; TRBD1 is taken as the D call from the table, unchecked against the DNA. TRBV21-1 is marked as a pseudogene. The CDR3 is 17 residues long.

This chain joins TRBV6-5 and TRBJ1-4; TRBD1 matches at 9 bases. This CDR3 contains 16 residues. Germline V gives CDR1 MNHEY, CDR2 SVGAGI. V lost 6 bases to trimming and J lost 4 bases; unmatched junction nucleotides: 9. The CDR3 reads CASSPGQGQNNEKLFF. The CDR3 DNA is TGTGCCAGCAGCCCAGGACAGGGGCAGAATAATGAAAAACTGTTTTTT.

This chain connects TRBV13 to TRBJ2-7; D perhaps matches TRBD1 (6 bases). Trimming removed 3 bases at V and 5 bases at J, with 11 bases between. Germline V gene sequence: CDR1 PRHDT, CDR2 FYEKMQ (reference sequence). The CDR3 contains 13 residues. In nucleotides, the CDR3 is TGTGCCAGCAGCTTTTACAGGGTGGACGAGCAGTACTTC. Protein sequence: CASSFYRVDEQYF.

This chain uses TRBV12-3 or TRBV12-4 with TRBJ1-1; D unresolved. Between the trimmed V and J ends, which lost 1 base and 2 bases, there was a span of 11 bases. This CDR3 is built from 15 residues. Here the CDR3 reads CASSLGAGSNTEAFF. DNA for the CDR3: TGTGCCAGCAGTTTAGGGGCGGGGAGCAACACTGAAGCTTTCTTT.

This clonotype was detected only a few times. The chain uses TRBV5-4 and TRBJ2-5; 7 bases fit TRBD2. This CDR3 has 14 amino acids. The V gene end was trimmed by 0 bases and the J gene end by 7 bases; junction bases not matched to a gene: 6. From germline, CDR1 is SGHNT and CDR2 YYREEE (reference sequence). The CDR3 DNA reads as TGTGCCAGCAGCTTGGCCGGACTAGTTGGGACCCAGTACTTC. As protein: CASSLAGLVGTQYF.

The CDR3: CSARDPRLASSYNEQFF. CDR3 coding DNA: TGCAGTGCTAGAGATCCCCGACTAGCGAGCTCCTACAATGAGCAGTTCTTC. The chain couples TRBV20-1 to TRBJ2-1; TRBD2 aligns across 8 bases. This CDR3 comprises 17 residues. CDR1 and CDR2 from the germline V gene are DFQATT and SNEGSKA (reference sequence). V was clipped by 0 bases and J by 0 bases; unmatched bases: 7.

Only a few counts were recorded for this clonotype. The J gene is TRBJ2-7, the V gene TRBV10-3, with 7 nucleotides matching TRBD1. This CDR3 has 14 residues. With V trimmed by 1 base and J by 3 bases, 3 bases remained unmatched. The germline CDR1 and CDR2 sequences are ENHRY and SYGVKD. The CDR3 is CAISEWDSNYEQYF. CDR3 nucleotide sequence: TGTGCCATCAGTGAGTGGGACAGCAACTACGAGCAGTACTTC.

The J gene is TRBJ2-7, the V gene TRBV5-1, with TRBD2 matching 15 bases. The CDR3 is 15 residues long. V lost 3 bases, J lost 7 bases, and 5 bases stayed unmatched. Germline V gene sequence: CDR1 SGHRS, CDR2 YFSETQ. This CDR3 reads CASSWTSGGEIEQYF. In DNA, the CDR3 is TGCGCCAGCAGCTGGACTAGCGGGGGGGAGATTGAGCAGTACTTC. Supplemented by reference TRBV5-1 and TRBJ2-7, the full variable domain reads KAGVTQTPRYLIKTRGQQVTLSCSPISGHRSVSWYQQTPGQGLQFLFEYFSETQRNKGNFPGRFSGRQFSNSRSEMNVSTLELGDSALYLCASSWTSGGEIEQYFGPGTRLTVT.